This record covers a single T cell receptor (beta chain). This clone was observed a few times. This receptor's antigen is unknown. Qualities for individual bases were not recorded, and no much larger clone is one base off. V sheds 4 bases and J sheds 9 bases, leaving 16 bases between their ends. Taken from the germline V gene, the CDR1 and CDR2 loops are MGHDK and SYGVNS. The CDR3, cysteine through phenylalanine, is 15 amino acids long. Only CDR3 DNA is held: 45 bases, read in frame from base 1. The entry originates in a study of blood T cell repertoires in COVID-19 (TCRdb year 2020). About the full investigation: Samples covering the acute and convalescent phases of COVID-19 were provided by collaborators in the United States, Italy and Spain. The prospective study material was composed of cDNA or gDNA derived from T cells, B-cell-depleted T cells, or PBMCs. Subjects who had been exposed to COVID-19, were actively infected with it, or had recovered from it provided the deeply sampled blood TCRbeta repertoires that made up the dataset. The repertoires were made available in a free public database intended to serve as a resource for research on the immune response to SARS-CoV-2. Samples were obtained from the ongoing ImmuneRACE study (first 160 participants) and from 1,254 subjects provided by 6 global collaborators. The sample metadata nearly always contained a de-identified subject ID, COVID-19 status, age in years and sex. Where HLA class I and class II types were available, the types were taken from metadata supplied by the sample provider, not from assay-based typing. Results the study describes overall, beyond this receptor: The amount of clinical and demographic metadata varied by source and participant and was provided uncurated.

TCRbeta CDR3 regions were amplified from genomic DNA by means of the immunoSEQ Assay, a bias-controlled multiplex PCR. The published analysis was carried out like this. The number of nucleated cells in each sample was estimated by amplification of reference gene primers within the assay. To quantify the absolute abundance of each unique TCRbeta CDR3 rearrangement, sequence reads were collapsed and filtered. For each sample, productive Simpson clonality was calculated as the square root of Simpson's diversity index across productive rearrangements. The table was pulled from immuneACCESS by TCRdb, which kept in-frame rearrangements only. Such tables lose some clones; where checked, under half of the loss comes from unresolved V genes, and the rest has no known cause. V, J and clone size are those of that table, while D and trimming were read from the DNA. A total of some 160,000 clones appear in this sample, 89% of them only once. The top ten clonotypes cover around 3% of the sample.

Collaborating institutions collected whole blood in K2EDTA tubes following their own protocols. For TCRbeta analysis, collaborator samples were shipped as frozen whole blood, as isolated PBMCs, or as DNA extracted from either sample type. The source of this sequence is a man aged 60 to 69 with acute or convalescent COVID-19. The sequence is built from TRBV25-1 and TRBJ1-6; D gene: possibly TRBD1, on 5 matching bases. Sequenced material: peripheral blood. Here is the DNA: TGTGCCAGCAGTGCCCGGACAAGTAGGAGTTCACCCCTCCACTTT. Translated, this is CASSARTSRSSPLHF. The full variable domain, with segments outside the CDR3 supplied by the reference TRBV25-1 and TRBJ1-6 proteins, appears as EADIYQTPRYLVIGTGKKITLECSQTMGHDKMYWYQQDPGMELHLIHYSYGVNSTEKGDLSSESTVSRIRTEHFPLTLESARPSHTSQYLCASSARTSRSSPLHFGNGTRLTVT.